This TCR beta chain is drawn from a study of identical twins. There are a few counts of this clonotype. J lost 9 bases, V lost 3 bases, and 7 bases had no gene match. The CDR3 consists of 16 residues. Germline CDR1 and CDR2: LGHNA and YSLEER. Each CDR3 protein gets one entry after TCRdb re-called the 5' RACE reads with MiXCR. Here the sample spans 400,000 to 650,000 distinct CDR3 sequences, 22% being singletons. The sample was also reused in another study, on T cells expressing NK-cell markers. That source adds: The study sequenced eight donors, seven HCMV-seropositive and one seronegative.

The sample comprised CD4+ T cells sorted from blood. V usage is TRBV4-3 and J usage is TRBJ2-1; 14 nucleotides agree with TRBD2. The sequence was obtained from a woman aged 18 to 35 in good health. CDR3 sequence (DNA): TGCGCCAGCAGCCATAGGTGGACTAGCGGGAGGAGTGAGCAGTTCTTC. Residues: CASSHRWTSGRSEQFF.